These T cell receptor beta chains were read from a single sample in a study of CD8 T cells in ankylosing spondylitis. TCRdb re-analysed the 5' RACE reads in MiXCR, keeping a single row per CDR3 protein. The data hold 350,000 to 400,000 distinct CDR3 sequences, with roughly 22% observed a single time. Sequenced: blood, either unsorted or a sorted T cell fraction (not recorded which). The receptor set was obtained from a male donor with ankylosing spondylitis or in good health (not recorded which). Both conserved end residues are part of each CDR3. The D gene is left open where the match is weak. Clone size is shown for a subset of rows, as once, few, many or a class of expanded clone.

j_call	v_call	d_call	clone_size	cdr3_aa	cdr3_nt
TRBJ2-4	TRBV7-9	TRBD1	-	CASSSSGGAKNIQYF	TGTGCCAGCAGCTCCTCAGGGGGAGCCAAAAACATTCAGTACTTC
TRBJ2-5	TRBV6-5	TRBD1	-	CASSYSTGGEIQETQYF	TGTGCCAGCAGTTACTCGACAGGGGGCGAAATCCAAGAGACCCAGTACTTC
TRBJ2-1	TRBV9	TRBD2	few	CASSVAGGFSYEQFF	TGTGCCAGCAGCGTAGCGGGGGGATTCTCCTATGAGCAGTTCTTC
TRBJ2-2	TRBV5-6	TRBD1	-	CASNHGTANTGELFF	TGTGCCAGCAACCATGGGACAGCTAACACCGGGGAGCTGTTTTTT
TRBJ2-3	TRBV5-6	-	-	CASSLGDNRDADTQYF	TGTGCCAGCAGCTTGGGGGACAACCGGGACGCAGATACGCAGTATTTT
TRBJ2-7	TRBV12-3/TRBV12-4	-	-	CASTPNRESYEQYF	TGTGCCAGCACCCCTAACAGGGAATCCTACGAGCAGTACTTC
TRBJ2-7	TRBV4-1	-	once	CASSPPTVLLPYEQYF	TGCGCCAGCAGCCCCCCCACGGTGCTGTTACCCTACGAGCAGTACTTC
TRBJ2-7	TRBV12-3/TRBV12-4	TRBD1	-	CASSPSDRGNEQYF	TGTGCCAGCAGTCCGTCGGACAGGGGAAACGAGCAGTACTTC
TRBJ2-1	TRBV28	-	-	CASSLAAASYDEQFF	TGTGCCAGCAGTTTAGCGGCCGCTAGCTACGATGAGCAGTTCTTC
TRBJ2-1	TRBV19	TRBD1	-	CASSISGGGFGHEQFF	TGTGCCAGTAGTATTTCAGGGGGTGGCTTCGGTCATGAGCAGTTCTTC
TRBJ2-3	TRBV20-1	-	few	CSAGGLVYDTQYF	TGCAGTGCCGGTGGGCTAGTATATGATACGCAGTATTTT
TRBJ1-5	TRBV25-1	TRBD1	few	CASRGTGDQPQHF	TGTGCCAGCAGAGGGACAGGGGATCAGCCCCAGCATTTT
TRBJ2-6	TRBV29-1	-	-	CSVVGQALSGANVLTF	TGCAGCGTTGTTGGCCAGGCACTCTCTGGGGCCAACGTCCTGACTTTC
TRBJ2-1	TRBV29-1	-	-	CSVPIGVEQFF	TGCAGCGTTCCAATTGGGGTTGAGCAGTTCTTC
TRBJ2-7	TRBV29-1	-	-	CSVFEGVPYEQYF	TGCAGCGTTTTCGAGGGAGTACCCTACGAGCAGTACTTC
TRBJ2-2	TRBV25-1	TRBD2	-	CASSVGLAGGPTGELFF	TGTGCCAGCAGTGTAGGACTAGCGGGGGGTCCCACCGGGGAGCTGTTTTTT
TRBJ1-6	TRBV6-2/TRBV6-3	-	few	CASTQRGGGSYNSPLHF	TGTGCCAGCACCCAGAGAGGCGGCGGCTCCTATAATTCACCCCTCCACTTT
TRBJ2-5	TRBV5-4	-	-	CASSPRDTGRETQYF	TGTGCCAGCAGCCCAAGGGACACCGGTAGGGAGACCCAGTACTTC
TRBJ2-1	TRBV4-1	-	-	CASRVGRTYNEQFF	TGCGCCAGCAGGGTGGGACGAACCTACAATGAGCAGTTCTTC
TRBJ2-5	TRBV12-3/TRBV12-4	-	many	CASSLLGGETQYF	TGTGCCAGCAGTTTACTAGGGGGAGAGACCCAGTACTTC
TRBJ2-3	TRBV6-1	-	-	CASGDRDISTDTQYF	TGTGCCAGCGGGGACCGGGACATTAGCACAGATACGCAGTATTTT
TRBJ2-1	TRBV24-1	-	few	CATSDQIMGNEQFF	TGTGCCACCAGTGATCAGATAATGGGGAATGAGCAGTTCTTC
TRBJ2-1	TRBV5-6	-	few	CASSLIRDGYNEQFF	TGTGCCAGCAGCTTAATCCGTGACGGTTACAATGAGCAGTTCTTC
TRBJ1-6	TRBV12-3/TRBV12-4	-	few	CASSLGGPGWDSPLHF	TGTGCCAGCAGTTTAGGAGGGCCCGGGTGGGATTCACCCCTCCACTTT
TRBJ2-3	TRBV13	-	-	CASSLAGLPGLGADTQYF	TGTGCCAGCAGCTTGGCGGGACTCCCCGGATTGGGCGCAGATACGCAGTATTTT
TRBJ2-3	TRBV12-3/TRBV12-4	TRBD1	-	CASSLDTGGGGDTQYF	TGTGCCAGCAGTTTAGATACAGGGGGCGGAGGAGATACGCAGTATTTT
TRBJ2-3	TRBV10-3	TRBD1	-	CAISESFLRDRADTQYF	TGTGCCATCAGTGAGTCGTTTCTTCGGGACAGAGCAGATACGCAGTATTTT
TRBJ2-1	TRBV4-2	-	-	CASSQARGLNEQFF	TGTGCCAGCAGCCAAGCCCGAGGCCTAAATGAGCAGTTCTTC
TRBJ2-1	TRBV29-1	-	-	CSVEEGVSYNEQFF	TGCAGCGTTGAGGAGGGGGTCTCGTACAATGAGCAGTTCTTC
TRBJ2-3	TRBV5-1	TRBD2	-	CASNQISGGDTDTQYF	TGCGCCAGCAACCAAATTAGCGGGGGGGACACAGATACGCAGTATTTT
TRBJ2-7	TRBV6-9	-	few	CASIRSGTNLTTYEQYF	TGTGCCAGCATTAGGTCCGGGACCAACCTTACAACCTACGAGCAGTACTTC
TRBJ2-5	TRBV12-3/TRBV12-4	TRBD1	few	CASRGQGEETQYF	TGTGCCAGCAGGGGACAGGGGGAAGAGACCCAGTACTTC